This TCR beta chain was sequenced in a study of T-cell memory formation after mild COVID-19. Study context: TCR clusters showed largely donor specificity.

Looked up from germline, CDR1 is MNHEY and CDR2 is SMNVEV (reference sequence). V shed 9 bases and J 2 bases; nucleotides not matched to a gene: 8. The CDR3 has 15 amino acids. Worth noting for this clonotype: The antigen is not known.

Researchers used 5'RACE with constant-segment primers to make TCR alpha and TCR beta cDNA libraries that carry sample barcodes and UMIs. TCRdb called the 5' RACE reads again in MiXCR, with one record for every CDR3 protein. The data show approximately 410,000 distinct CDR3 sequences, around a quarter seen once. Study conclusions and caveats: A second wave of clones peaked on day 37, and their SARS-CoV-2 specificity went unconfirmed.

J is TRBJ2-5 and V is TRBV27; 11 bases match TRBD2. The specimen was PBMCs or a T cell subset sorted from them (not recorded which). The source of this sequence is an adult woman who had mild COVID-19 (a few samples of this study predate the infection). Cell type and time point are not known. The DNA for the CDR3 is TGTGCCAGTGGGGGAGGGACTAGCGGTCAAGAGACCCAGTACTTC. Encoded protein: CASGGGTSGQETQYF.